These T cell receptor beta chains were read from a single sample in a study of blood T cell repertoires in COVID-19. The protocol was immunoSEQ multiplex PCR, while the TCRdb copy is restricted to in-frame clones and leaves out a portion. Of about 250,000 clones in the sample, roughly 84% are singletons; the top ten hold less than 2%. Source material: peripheral blood. These receptors were collected from a woman in her forties who had recovered from COVID-19. Each CDR3 is given with its conserved first and last residue. A D gene is named only where the DNA matches it firmly.

CDR3: CASSEQGTGETQYF; DNA: TGCGCCAGCAGCGAACAGGGTACGGGCGAGACCCAGTACTTC; D: -; J: TRBJ2-5; V: TRBV5-1
CDR3: CASSMGQIYGGYTF; DNA: TGTGCCAGTAGTATGGGGCAGATTTACGGTGGCTACACCTTC; D: -; J: TRBJ1-2; V: TRBV19
CDR3: CASSPTGVYGYTF; DNA: TGTGCCAGCAGTCCGACAGGGGTCTATGGCTACACCTTC; D: TRBD1; J: TRBJ1-2; V: TRBV28
CDR3: CASSFQVSDTQYF; DNA: TGTGCCAGCAGTTTTCAGGTCTCAGATACGCAGTATTTT; D: -; J: TRBJ2-3; V: TRBV28
CDR3: CASSLAQGALGTGELFF; DNA: TGCGCCAGCAGCTTGGCCCAGGGGGCGCTCGGCACCGGGGAGCTGTTTTTT; D: TRBD1; J: TRBJ2-2; V: TRBV5-1
CDR3: CAWRREGPTYEQYF; DNA: TGTGCCTGGAGGAGAGAGGGCCCGACCTACGAGCAGTACTTC; D: -; J: TRBJ2-7; V: TRBV30
CDR3: CASSPIMAGGGTDTQYF; DNA: TGTGCCAGCTCACCAATCATGGCGGGGGGGGGCACAGATACGCAGTATTTT; D: TRBD2; J: TRBJ2-3; V: TRBV18
CDR3: CASSLGRGPNQPQHF; DNA: TGTGCCAGCAGCTTAGGAAGGGGCCCTAATCAGCCCCAGCATTTT; D: -; J: TRBJ1-5; V: TRBV11-2
CDR3: CASSDSPGYGYTF; DNA: TGTGCCAGCAGTGACTCCCCAGGCTATGGCTACACCTTC; D: -; J: TRBJ1-2; V: TRBV6-4
CDR3: CASSVSLQGSGTEAFF; DNA: TGCGCCAGCAGCGTGTCATTGCAGGGGTCGGGGACTGAAGCTTTCTTT; D: -; J: TRBJ1-1; V: TRBV5-1
CDR3: CASSFSGSGNTIYF; DNA: TGTGCCAGCAGCTTTTCAGGCTCTGGAAACACCATATATTTT; D: -; J: TRBJ1-3; V: TRBV11-2
CDR3: CATSEPRGERGVKSTGELFF; DNA: TGTGCCACCAGTGAGCCCCGGGGGGAGCGGGGGGTGAAGAGCACCGGGGAGCTGTTTTTT; D: TRBD2; J: TRBJ2-2; V: TRBV24-1
CDR3: CANQPGQGVSGANVLTF; DNA: TGTGCCAACCAACCGGGACAGGGGGTCTCTGGGGCCAACGTCCTGACTTTC; D: TRBD1; J: TRBJ2-6; V: TRBV2
CDR3: CASIPGGPGNQPQHF; DNA: TGTGCCAGCATCCCAGGGGGGCCGGGCAATCAGCCCCAGCATTTT; D: TRBD1; J: TRBJ1-5; V: TRBV28